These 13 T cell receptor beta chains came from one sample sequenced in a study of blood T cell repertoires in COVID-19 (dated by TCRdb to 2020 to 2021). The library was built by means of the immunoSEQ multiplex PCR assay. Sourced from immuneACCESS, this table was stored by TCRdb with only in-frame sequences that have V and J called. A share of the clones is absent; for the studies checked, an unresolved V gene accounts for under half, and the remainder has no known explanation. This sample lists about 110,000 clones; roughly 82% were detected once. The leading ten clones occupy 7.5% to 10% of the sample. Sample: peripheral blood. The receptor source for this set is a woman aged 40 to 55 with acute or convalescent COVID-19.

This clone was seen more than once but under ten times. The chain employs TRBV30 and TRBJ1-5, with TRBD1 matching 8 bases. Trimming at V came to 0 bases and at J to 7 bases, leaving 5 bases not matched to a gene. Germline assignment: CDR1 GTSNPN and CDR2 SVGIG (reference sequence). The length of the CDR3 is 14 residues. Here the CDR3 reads CAWSVRQGIQPQHF. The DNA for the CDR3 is TGTGCCTGGAGTGTTAGACAGGGGATCCAGCCCCAGCATTTT. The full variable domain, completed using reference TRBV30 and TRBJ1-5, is SQTIHQWPATLVQPVGSPLSLECTVEGTSNPNLYWYRQAAGRGLQLLFYSVGIGQISSEVPQNLSASRPQDRQFILSSKKLLLSDSGFYLCAWSVRQGIQPQHFGDGTRLSIL.

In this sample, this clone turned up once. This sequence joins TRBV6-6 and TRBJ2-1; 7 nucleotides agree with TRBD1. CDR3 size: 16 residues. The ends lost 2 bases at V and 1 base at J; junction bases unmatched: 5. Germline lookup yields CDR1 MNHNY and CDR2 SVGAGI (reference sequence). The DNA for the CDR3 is TGTGCCAGCAGTTACCGGACAGGCGCTTCCTACAATGAGCAGTTCTTC. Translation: CASSYRTGASYNEQFF.

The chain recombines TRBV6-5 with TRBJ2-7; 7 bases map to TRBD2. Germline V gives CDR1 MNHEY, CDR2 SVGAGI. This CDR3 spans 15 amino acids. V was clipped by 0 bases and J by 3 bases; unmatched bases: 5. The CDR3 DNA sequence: TGTGCCAGCAGTTACTCGGGGAGGGGTAGCTACGAGCAGTACTTC. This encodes CASSYSGRGSYEQYF.

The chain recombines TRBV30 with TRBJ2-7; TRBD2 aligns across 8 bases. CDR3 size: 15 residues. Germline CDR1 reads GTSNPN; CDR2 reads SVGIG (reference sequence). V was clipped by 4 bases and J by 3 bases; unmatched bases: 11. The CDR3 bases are TGTGCCTGGACTACCGGCGGGGGGCGACTCTACGAGCAGTACTTC. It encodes CAWTTGGGRLYEQYF.

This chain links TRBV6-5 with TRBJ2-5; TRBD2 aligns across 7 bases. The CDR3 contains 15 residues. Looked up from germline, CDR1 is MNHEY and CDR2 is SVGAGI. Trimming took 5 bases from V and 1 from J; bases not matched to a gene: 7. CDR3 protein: CASSPRWGGQETQYF. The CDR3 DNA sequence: TGTGCCAGCAGTCCAAGATGGGGGGGCCAAGAGACCCAGTACTTC.

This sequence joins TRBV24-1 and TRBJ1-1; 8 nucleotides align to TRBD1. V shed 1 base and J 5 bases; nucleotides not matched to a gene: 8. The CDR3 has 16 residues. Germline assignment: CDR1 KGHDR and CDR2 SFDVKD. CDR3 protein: CATSDFSQGARTEAFF. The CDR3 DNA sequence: TGTGCCACCAGTGATTTCTCGCAGGGGGCAAGGACTGAAGCTTTCTTT.

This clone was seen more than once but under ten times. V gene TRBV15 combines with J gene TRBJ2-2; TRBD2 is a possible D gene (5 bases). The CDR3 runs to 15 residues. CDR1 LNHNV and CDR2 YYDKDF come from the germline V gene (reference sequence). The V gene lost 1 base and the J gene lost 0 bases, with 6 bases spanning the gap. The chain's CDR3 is CATSRGGTNTGELFF. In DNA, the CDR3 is TGTGCCACCAGCAGAGGAGGGACGAACACCGGGGAGCTGTTTTTT.

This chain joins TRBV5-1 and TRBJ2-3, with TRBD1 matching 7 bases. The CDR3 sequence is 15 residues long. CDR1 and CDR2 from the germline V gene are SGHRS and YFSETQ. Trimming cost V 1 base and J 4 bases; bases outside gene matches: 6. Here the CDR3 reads CASSLYQGDADTQYF. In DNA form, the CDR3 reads TGCGCCAGCAGCTTGTACCAGGGGGATGCAGATACGCAGTATTTT.

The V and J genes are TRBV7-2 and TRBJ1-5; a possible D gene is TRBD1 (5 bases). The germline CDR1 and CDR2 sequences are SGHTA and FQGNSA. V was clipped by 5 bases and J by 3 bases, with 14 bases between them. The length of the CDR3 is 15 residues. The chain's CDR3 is CASSLRGGINQPQHF. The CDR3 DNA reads TGTGCCAGCAGCCTTCGGGGCGGGATCAATCAGCCCCAGCATTTT.

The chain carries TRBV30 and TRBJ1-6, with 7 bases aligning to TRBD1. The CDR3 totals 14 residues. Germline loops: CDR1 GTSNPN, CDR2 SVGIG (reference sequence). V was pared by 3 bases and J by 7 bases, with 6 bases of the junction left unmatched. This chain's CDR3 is CAWSGTALNSPLHF. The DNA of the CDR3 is TGTGCCTGGAGCGGGACAGCTCTAAATTCACCCCTCCACTTT. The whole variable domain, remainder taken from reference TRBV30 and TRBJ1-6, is SQTIHQWPATLVQPVGSPLSLECTVEGTSNPNLYWYRQAAGRGLQLLFYSVGIGQISSEVPQNLSASRPQDRQFILSSKKLLLSDSGFYLCAWSGTALNSPLHFGNGTRLTVT.

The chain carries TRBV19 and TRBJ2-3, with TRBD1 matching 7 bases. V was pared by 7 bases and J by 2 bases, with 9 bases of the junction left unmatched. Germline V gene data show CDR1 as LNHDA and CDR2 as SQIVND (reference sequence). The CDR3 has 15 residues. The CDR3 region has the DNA TGTGCCAGTAAAGGGGGCGGTCAGAACACAGATACGCAGTATTTT. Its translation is CASKGGGQNTDTQYF.

The CDR3 DNA reads as TGCGCCAGCACTTGGGGACTAGGAGCAGGTGAGCAGTTCTTC. Protein: CASTWGLGAGEQFF. The rearrangement joins TRBV10-2 to TRBJ2-1; 8 nucleotides agree with TRBD2. Germline CDR1 WSHSY, CDR2 SAAADI. V lost 7 bases to trimming and J lost 9 bases; unmatched junction nucleotides: 11. This CDR3 has 14 residues.

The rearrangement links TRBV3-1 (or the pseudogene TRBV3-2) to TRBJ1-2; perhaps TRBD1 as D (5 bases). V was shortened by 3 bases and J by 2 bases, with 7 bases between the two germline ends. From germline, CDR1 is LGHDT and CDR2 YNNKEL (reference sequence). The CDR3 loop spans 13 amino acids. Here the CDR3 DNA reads TGTGCCAGCAGCCAGGGGCTGAACTATGGCTACACCTTC. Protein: CASSQGLNYGYTF.